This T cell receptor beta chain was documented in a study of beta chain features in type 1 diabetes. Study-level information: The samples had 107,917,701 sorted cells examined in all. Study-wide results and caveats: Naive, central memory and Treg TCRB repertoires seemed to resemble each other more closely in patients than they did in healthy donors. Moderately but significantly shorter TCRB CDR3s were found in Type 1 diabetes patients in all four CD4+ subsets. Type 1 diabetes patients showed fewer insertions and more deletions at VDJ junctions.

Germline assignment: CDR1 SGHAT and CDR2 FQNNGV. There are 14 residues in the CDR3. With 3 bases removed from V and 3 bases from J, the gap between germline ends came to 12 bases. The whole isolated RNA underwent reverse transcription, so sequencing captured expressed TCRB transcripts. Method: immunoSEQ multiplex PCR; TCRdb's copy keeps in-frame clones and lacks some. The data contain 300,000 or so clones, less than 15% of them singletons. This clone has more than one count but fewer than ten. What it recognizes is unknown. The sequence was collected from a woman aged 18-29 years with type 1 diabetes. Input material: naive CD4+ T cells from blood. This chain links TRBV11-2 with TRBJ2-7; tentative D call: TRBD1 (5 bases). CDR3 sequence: CASSLLSGNYEQYF. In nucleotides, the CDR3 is TGTGCCAGCAGCTTGCTATCAGGGAACTACGAGCAGTACTTC.